This T cell receptor (beta chain) was found in a study of memory CD4+ T cells and cytomegalovirus serostatus. The wider study: Healthy Belgian adult donors included under ten CMV-positive and some 24 CMV-negative people.

Data came from immunoSEQ multiplex PCR; TCRdb stores just in-frame clones and leaves some out. The table has 35,000 to 50,000 clones, about three quarters seen once. V lost 7 bases, J lost 5 bases, and 11 bases lay in between. From germline, CDR1 is LNHDA and CDR2 SQIVND (reference sequence). The CDR3 is 13 amino acids. The sort gate was single viable CD3+CD4+CD8-CD45RO+ cells for memory CD4+ T cells. The receptor was isolated from an adult in good health and CMV-seronegative. The sample taken for sequencing was memory CD4+ T cells from blood. The rearrangement links TRBV19 to TRBJ1-4; D unresolved. CDR3 sequence (DNA): TGTGCCAGTAATAAGGGTTGGAATGAAAAACTGTTTTTT. It yields the protein CASNKGWNEKLFF.